This T cell receptor beta chain was sequenced in a study of cytomegalovirus exposure and HLA in healthy donors. The overall study: Genotyping of nearly 400 donors showed that about 84% belonged to the Caucasian-associated ancestry cluster. Findings of the study overall: A later analysis, which compared TCR beta chains of equal frequency, found the HLA-associated ones more clonally expanded.

In the case of this clone: What it binds is not known.

Researchers ran the PCR with 60 Vbeta and 13 Jbeta primers. In the study's own analysis: Later, tens of millions of unique TCR beta chains were counted in an analysis, and around 11 million of them were shared. Using immunoSEQ multiplex PCR, the repertoire was profiled, and TCRdb retains in-frame clones only, with some absent. D and trimming were read from the DNA, whereas the V and J calls and clone size are those reported in that table. This sample lists some 130,000 clones; its ten largest clones have about 1.5%. CDR3 length equals 13 residues. Germline V lookup: CDR1 SGHDT, CDR2 YYEEEE. The germline V and J ends were trimmed by 3 bases and 5 bases, with 12 bases remaining between them. The donors gave bone marrow, and they were healthy.

The V call is TRBV5-6, the J call TRBJ2-7, with D possibly matching TRBD2 (6 bases). The source material was PBMCs. This clonotype was sampled from a woman aged 40 to 49 in good health and CMV-seropositive. The CDR3 region is CASSSDGGHEQYF. DNA of the CDR3: TGTGCCAGCAGCTCGGACGGGGGTCACGAGCAGTACTTC.